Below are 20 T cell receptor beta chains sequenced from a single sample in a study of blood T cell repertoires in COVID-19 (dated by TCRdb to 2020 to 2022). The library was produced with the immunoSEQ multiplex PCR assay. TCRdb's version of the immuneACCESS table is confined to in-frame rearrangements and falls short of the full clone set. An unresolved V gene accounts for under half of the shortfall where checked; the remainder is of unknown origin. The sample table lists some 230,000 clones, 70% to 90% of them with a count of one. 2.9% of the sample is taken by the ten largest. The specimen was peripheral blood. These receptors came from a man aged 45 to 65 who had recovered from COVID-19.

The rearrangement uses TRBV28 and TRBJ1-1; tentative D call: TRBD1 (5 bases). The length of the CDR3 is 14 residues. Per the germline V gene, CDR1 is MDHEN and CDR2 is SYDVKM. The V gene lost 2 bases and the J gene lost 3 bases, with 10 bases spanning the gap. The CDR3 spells CASSLRGGHTEAFF. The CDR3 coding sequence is TGTGCCAGCAGTTTACGGGGGGGTCACACTGAAGCTTTCTTT. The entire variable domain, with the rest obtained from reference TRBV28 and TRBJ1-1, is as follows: DVKVTQSSRYLVKRTGEKVFLECVQDMDHENMFWYRQDPGLGLRLIYFSYDVKMKEKGDIPEGYSVSREKKERFSLILESASTNQTSMYLCASSLRGGHTEAFFGQGTRLTVV.

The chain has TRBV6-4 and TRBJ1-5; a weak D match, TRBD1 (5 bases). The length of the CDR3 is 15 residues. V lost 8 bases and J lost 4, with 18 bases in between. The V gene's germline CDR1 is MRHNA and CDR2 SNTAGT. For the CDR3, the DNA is TGTGCCAGCTCCGCTGGGGCCGGGAGGAATCAGCCCCAGCATTTT. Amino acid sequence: CASSAGAGRNQPQHF.

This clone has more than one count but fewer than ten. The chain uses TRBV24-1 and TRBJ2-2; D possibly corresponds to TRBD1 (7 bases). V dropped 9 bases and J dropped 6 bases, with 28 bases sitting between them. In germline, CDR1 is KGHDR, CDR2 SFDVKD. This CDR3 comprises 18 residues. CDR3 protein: CATVVPHRGTVGSGELFF. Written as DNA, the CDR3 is TGTGCCACCGTGGTCCCTCACCGCGGGACAGTTGGATCCGGGGAGCTGTTTTTT.

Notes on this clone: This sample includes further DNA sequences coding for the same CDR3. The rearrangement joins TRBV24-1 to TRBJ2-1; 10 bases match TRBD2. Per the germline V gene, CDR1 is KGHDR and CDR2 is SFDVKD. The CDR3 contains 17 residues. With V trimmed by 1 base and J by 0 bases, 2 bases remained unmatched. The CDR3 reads CATSDLSSGSSYNEQFF. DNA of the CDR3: TGTGCCACCAGTGATTTATCTAGCGGGAGCTCCTACAATGAGCAGTTCTTC.

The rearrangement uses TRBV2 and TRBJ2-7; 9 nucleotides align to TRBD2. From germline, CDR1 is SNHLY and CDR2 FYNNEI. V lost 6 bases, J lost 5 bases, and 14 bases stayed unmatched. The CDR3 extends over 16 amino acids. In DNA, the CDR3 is TGTGCCAGCAGCCCCTTGATTGGGTCTAGCGGGAACGAGCAGTACTTC. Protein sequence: CASSPLIGSSGNEQYF.

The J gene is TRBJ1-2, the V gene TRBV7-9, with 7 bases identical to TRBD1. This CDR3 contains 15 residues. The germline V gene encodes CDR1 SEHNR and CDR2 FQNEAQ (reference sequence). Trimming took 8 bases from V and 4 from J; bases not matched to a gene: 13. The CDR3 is CASWGDRGGSYGYTF. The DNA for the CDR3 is TGTGCCAGCTGGGGGGACAGAGGAGGTAGCTATGGCTACACCTTC.

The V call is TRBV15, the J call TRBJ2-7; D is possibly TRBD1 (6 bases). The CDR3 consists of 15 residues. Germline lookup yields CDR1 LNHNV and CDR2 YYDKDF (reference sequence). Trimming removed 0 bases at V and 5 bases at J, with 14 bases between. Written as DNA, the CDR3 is TGTGCCACCAGCAGAGATTCCAGGGGTTCCCACGAGCAGTACTTC. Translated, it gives CATSRDSRGSHEQYF.

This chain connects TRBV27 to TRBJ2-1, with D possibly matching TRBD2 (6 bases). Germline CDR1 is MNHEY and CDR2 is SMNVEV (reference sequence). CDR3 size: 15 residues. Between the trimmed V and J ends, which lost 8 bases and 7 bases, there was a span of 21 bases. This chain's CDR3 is CASLNAGAGMNEQFF. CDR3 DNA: TGTGCCAGCTTGAATGCTGGGGCGGGAATGAATGAGCAGTTCTTC.

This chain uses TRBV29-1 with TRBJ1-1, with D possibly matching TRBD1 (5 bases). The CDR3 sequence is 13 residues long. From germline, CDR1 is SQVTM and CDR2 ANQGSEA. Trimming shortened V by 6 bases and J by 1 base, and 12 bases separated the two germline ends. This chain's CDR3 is CSVSDTPNTEAFF. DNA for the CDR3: TGCAGCGTCTCGGACACGCCGAACACTGAAGCTTTCTTT. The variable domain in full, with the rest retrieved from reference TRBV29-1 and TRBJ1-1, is SAVISQKPSRDICQRGTSLTIQCQVDSQVTMMFWYRQQPGQSLTLIATANQGSEATYESGFVIDKFPISRPNLTFSTLTVSNMSPEDSSIYLCSVSDTPNTEAFFGQGTRLTVV.

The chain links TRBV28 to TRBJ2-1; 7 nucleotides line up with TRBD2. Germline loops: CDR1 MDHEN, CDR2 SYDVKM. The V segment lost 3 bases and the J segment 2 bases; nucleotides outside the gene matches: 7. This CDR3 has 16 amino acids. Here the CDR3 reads CASSLWEGVTYNEQFF. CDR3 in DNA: TGTGCCAGCAGTTTGTGGGAGGGAGTCACCTACAATGAGCAGTTCTTC.

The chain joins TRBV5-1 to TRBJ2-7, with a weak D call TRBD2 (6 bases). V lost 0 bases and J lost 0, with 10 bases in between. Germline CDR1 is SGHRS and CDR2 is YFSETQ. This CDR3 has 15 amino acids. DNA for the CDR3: TGCGCCAGCAGCTTGGCGGCGGGGACCTCCTACGAGCAGTACTTC. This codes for CASSLAAGTSYEQYF.

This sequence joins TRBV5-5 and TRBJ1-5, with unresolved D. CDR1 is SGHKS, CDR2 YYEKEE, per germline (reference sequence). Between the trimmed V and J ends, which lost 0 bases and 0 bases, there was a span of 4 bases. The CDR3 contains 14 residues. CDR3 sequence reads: CASSLDISNQPQHF. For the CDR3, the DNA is TGTGCCAGCAGCTTGGACATTAGCAATCAGCCCCAGCATTTT.

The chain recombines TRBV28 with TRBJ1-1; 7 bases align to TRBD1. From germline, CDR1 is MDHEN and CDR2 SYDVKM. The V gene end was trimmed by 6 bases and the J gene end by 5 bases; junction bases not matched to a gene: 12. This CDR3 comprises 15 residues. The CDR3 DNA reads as TGTGCCAGCAGCCCAATAAGGGGGCAGGGGACTGAAGCTTTCTTT. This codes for CASSPIRGQGTEAFF.

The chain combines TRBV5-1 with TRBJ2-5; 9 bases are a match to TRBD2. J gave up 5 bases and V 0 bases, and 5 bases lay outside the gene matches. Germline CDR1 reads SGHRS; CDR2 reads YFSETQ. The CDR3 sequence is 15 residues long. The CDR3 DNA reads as TGCGCCAGCAGCTTGGGAGCGGGAGGATTGGAGACCCAGTACTTC. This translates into CASSLGAGGLETQYF.

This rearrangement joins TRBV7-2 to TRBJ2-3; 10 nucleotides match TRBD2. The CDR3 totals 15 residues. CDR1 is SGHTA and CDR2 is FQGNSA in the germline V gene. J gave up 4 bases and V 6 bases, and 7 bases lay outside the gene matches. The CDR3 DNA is TGTGCCAGCAGATCCATAAGCGGGAGGGCAGATACGCAGTATTTT. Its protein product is CASRSISGRADTQYF.

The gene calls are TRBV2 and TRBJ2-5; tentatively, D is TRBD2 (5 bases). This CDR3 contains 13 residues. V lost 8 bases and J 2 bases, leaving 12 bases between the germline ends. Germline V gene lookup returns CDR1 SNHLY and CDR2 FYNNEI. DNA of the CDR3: TGTGCCAGCTCCAGCGGAGGACAAGAGACCCAGTACTTC. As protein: CASSSGGQETQYF.

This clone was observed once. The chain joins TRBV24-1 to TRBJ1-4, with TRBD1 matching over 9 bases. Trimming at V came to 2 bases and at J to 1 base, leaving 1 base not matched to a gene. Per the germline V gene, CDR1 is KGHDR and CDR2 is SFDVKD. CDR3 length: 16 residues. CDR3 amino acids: CATSDSTGGTNEKLFF. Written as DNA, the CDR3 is TGTGCCACCAGTGATTCGACAGGGGGAACTAATGAAAAACTGTTTTTT.

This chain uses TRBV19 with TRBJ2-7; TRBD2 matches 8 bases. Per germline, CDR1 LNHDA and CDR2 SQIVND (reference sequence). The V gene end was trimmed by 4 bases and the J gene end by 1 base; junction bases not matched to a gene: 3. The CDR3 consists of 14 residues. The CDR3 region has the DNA TGTGCCAGTAGTACATTAGCGGGATCCTACGAGCAGTACTTC. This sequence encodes CASSTLAGSYEQYF.

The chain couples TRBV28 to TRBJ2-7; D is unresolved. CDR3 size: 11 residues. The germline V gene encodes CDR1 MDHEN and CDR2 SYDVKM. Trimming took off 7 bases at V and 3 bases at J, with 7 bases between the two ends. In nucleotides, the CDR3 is TGTGCCAGCACCTCGAGCTACGAGCAGTACTTC. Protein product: CASTSSYEQYF.

CDR3 in DNA: TGCGCCAGCAGTGAGTCAAGACAGGAGAGCTCCTACAATGAGCAGTTCTTC. The encoded protein is CASSESRQESSYNEQFF. The V call is TRBV10-1, the J call TRBJ2-1; the D gene is possibly TRBD1 (6 bases). V lost 0 bases and J lost 0, with 12 bases in between. This CDR3 comprises 17 residues. In germline, CDR1 is WNHNN, CDR2 SYGVQD (reference sequence).